The entry below gives a single TCR beta chain sequence along with its context. The antigen remains unidentified. CDR3 size: 14 residues. The V gene's germline CDR1 is MDHEN and CDR2 SYDVKM. Trimming removed 2 bases from V and 5 bases from J, with 10 bases in between. This record belongs to a study of shared clonotypes between healthy human individuals. Terminally differentiated effector memory CD45RA+ cells were excluded from the naive CD8 cells, which were CD45RO-negative and positively selected for CCR7. The donors were all Caucasian adults (living in Nashville, Tennessee). TCRdb's table, derived via immunoSEQ multiplex PCR, lists solely in-frame clones and lacks some. The sample includes some 2,100,000 clones, under 95% of them seen just once. Study findings and constraints: The study found lower generation probabilities in non-shared clonotypes than in those shared by all four donors. How much donors shared clonotypes was expected to be affected by sequencing depth.

This TCR was recovered from a man aged 18 to 29 in good health. Some clones in this sample may be carry-over from other donors' samples. The chain is built from TRBV28 and TRBJ2-1; a possible D gene is TRBD2 (5 bases). Sequencing was carried out using naive CD8+ T cells from PBMCs. In DNA form, the CDR3 reads TGTGCCAGCAGTTTAGGACTGTTAGACAATGAGCAGTTCTTC. Translated, it gives CASSLGLLDNEQFF.